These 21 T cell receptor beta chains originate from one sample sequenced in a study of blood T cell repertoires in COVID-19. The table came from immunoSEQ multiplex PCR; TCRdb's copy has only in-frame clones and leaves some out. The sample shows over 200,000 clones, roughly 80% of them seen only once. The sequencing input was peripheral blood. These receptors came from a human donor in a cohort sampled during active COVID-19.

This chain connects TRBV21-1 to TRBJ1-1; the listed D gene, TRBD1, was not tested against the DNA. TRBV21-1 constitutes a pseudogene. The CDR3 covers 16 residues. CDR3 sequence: CASSLASPQGEAEAFF. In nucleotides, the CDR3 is TGTGCCAGCAGCCTCGCGTCCCCACAGGGGGAGGCTGAAGCTTTCTTT.

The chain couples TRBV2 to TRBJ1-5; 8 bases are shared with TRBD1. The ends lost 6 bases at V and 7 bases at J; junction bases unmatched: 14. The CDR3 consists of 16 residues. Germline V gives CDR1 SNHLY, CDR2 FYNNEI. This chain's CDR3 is CASREHRDRRQQPQHF. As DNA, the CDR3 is TGTGCCAGCAGAGAACACCGGGACAGGCGTCAGCAGCCCCAGCATTTT.

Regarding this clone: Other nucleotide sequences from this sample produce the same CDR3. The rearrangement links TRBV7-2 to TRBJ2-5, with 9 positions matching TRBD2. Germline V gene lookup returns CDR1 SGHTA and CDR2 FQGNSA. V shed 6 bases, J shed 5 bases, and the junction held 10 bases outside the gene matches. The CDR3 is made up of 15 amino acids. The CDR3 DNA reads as TGTGCCAGCAGAGGCGGGAGGGGGAGAGGCGAGACCCAGTACTTC. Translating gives CASRGGRGRGETQYF.

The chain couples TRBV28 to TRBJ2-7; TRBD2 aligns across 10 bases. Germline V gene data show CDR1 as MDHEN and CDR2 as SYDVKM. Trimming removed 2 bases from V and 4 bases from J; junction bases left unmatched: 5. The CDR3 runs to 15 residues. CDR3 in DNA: TGTGCCAGCAGTTTAGTACTAGCGGGAATGTACGAGCAGTACTTC. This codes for CASSLVLAGMYEQYF.

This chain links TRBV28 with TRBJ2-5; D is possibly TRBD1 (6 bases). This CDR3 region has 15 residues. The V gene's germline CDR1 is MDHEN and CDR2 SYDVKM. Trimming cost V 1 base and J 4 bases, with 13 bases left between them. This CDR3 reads CASSLLAGVGETQYF. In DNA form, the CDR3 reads TGTGCCAGCAGTTTATTGGCAGGGGTGGGAGAGACCCAGTACTTC.

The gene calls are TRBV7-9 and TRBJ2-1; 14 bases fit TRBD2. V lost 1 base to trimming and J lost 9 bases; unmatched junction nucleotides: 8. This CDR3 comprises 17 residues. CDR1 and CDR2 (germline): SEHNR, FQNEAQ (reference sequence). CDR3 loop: CASSLVAGTSGSAEQFF. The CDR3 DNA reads TGTGCCAGCAGCTTAGTTGCTGGGACTAGCGGGAGCGCTGAGCAGTTCTTC.

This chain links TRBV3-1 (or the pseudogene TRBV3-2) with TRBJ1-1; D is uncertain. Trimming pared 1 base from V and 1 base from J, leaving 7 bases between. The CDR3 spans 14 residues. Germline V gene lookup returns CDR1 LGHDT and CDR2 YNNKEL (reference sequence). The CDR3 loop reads CASSQVQANTEAFF. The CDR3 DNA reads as TGTGCCAGCAGCCAAGTTCAGGCGAACACTGAAGCTTTCTTT.

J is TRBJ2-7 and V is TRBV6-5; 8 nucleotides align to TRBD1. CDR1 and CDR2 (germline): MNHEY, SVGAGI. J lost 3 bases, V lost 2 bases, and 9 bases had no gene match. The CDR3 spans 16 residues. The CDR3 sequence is CASSYKSGQGSYEQYF. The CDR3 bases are TGTGCCAGCAGTTACAAGTCCGGACAGGGCAGCTACGAGCAGTACTTC.

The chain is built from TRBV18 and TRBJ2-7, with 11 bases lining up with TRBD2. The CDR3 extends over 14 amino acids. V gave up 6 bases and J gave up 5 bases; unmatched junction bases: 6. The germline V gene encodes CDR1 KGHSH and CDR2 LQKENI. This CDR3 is CASSSTSGSNEQYF. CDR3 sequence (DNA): TGTGCCAGCTCGTCTACTAGCGGGAGCAACGAGCAGTACTTC.

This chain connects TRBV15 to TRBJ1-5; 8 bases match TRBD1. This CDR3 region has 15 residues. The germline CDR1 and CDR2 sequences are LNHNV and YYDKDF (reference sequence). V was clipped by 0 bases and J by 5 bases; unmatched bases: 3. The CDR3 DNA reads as TGTGCCACCAGCAGAGATCAGGGGGCGTATCAGCCCCAGCATTTT. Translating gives CATSRDQGAYQPQHF.

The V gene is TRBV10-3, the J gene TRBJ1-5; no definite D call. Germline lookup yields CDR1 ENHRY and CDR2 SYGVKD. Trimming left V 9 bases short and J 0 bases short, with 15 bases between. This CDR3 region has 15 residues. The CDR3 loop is CAITDRLGSNQPQHF. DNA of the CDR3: TGTGCCATTACAGACCGGTTGGGTAGCAATCAGCCCCAGCATTTT.

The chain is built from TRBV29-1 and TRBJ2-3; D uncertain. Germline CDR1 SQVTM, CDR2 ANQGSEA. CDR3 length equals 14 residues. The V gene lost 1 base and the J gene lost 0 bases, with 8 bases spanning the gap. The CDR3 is CSVEGPTSTDTQYF. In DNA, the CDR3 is TGCAGCGTTGAAGGACCGACAAGCACAGATACGCAGTATTTT.

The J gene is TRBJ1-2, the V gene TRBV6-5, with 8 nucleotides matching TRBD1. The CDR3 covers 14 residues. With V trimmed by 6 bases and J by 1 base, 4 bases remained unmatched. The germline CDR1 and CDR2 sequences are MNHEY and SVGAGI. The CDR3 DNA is TGTGCCAGCAGGAGGACAGGGCTTAACTATGGCTACACCTTC. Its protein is CASRRTGLNYGYTF.

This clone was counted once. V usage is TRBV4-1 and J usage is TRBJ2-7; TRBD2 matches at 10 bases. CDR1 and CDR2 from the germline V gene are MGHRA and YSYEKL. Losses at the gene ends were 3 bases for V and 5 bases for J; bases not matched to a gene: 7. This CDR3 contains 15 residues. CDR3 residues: CASSHLAGVGNEQYF. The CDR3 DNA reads TGCGCCAGCAGCCATCTAGCGGGAGTCGGGAACGAGCAGTACTTC.

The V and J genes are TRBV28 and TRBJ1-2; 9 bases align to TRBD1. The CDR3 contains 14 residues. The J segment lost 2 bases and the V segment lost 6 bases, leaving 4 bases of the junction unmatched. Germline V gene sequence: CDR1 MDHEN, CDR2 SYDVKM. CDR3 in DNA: TGTGCCAGCAGACAACAGGGGGCGAACTATGGCTACACCTTC. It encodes CASRQQGANYGYTF.

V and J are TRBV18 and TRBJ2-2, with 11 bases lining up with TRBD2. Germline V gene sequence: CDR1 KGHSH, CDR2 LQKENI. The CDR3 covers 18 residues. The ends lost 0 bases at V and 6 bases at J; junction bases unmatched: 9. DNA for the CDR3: TGTGCCAGCTCACCACCGTCCGGTCTAGCGGGAGGACCCGGGGAGCTGTTTTTT. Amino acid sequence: CASSPPSGLAGGPGELFF.

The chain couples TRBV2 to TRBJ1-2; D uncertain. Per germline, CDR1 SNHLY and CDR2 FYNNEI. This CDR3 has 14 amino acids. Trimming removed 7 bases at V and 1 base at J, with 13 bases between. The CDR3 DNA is TGTGCCAGCAAAATCCCCCAACATAACTATGGCTACACCTTC. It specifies CASKIPQHNYGYTF.

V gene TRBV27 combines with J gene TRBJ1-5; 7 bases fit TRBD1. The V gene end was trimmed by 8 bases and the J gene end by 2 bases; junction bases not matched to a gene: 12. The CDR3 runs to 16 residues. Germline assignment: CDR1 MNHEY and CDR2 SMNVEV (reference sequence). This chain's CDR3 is CASSQGRGDGNQPQHF. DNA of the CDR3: TGTGCCAGCTCCCAAGGCAGGGGGGACGGCAATCAGCCCCAGCATTTT.

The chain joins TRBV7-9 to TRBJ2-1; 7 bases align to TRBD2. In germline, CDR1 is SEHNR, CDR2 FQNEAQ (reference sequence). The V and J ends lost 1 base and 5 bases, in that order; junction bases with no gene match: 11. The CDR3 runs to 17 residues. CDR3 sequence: CASSLGLGGSTDNEQFF. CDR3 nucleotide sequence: TGTGCCAGCAGCTTAGGGTTAGGCGGGAGTACGGACAATGAGCAGTTCTTC.

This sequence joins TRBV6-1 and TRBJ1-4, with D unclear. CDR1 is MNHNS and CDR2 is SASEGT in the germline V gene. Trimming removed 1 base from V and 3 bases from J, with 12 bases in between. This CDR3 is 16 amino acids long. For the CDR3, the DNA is TGTGCCAGCAGTGAAGATGAGGCGGTACCTAATGAAAAACTGTTTTTT. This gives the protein CASSEDEAVPNEKLFF.

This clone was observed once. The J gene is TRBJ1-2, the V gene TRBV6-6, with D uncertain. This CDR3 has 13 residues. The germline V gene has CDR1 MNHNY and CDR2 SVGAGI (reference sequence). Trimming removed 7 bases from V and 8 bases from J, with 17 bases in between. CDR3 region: CASILAWVGGYTF. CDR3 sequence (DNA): TGTGCCAGCATCCTAGCCTGGGTCGGGGGCTACACCTTC.